Listed below are T cell receptor beta chains from one sample, sequenced in a study of T cells in Graves' hyperthyroidism and ophthalmopathy. TCRdb reprocessed the multiplex PCR reads with MiXCR, giving one entry per CDR3 protein. This sample has about 500,000 distinct CDR3 sequences; 15% to 20% occur once, and the top ten carry approximately 30%. The sequencing sample was made of blood. Receptor source: a woman in her 30s with Graves' ophthalmopathy. Each CDR3 is given with its conserved first and last residue.

CDR3aa	v_gene	j_gene
CASSWGGTGDYEQYF	TRBV27	TRBJ2-7
CASRPYSGRYNEQFF	TRBV7-8	TRBJ2-1
CASALGGSHEQYF	TRBV7-2	TRBJ2-7
CASSSLGVDSYNEQFF	TRBV6-1	TRBJ2-1
CASPRSGTENTEAFF	TRBV28	TRBJ1-1
CASTKAGGPYEQYF	TRBV6-1	TRBJ2-7
CASSHWGAGTEAFF	TRBV5-1	TRBJ1-1
CASSTGGSQYF	TRBV7-3	TRBJ2-3
CATSDAILGTSGDNEQFF	TRBV24-1	TRBJ2-1
CASVLRRESTYEQYF	TRBV28	TRBJ2-7
CASSHMDRGNTEAFF	TRBV12-3/TRBV12-4	TRBJ1-1
CASSAAGGLSYNEQFF	TRBV5-5	TRBJ2-1
CASNREPQETQYF	TRBV19	TRBJ2-5
CASSLVGLSTDTQYF	TRBV7-6	TRBJ2-3
CASSSGQGARNTEAFF	TRBV5-1	TRBJ1-1
CASSVDRGSYEQYF	TRBV5-1	TRBJ2-7
CASSLQREKETQYF	TRBV12-3/TRBV12-4	TRBJ2-5
CASSFFLAGGSYSTDTQYF	TRBV7-2	TRBJ2-3
CATSGRMLAGELFF	TRBV4-3	TRBJ2-2
CAAAREQDAEAFF	TRBV2	TRBJ1-1
CASSQGPFPGRRDF	TRBV14	TRBJ2-5
CSASTGTEWDGYTF	TRBV20-1	TRBJ1-2
CSARKQGRADTQYF	TRBV20-1	TRBJ2-3
CASSLYRTEAFF	TRBV5-6	TRBJ1-1
CATQDDSYEQYF	TRBV2	TRBJ2-7
CASSPVPGPSREQYF	TRBV7-2	TRBJ2-7
CSARVAGAGEQYF	TRBV20-1	TRBJ2-7
CASSPGSMNTEAFF	TRBV12-3/TRBV12-4	TRBJ1-1
CASSDSHSGGYGYTF	TRBV6-4	TRBJ1-2
CASSDQREPNEQFF	TRBV10-1	TRBJ2-1
CASSPPPPRVWDGYTF	TRBV18	TRBJ1-2
CASSIVAAGSYNEQFF	TRBV19	TRBJ2-1
CASSLVTGVRTQYF	TRBV28	TRBJ2-5
CATSRDYRNRPRGTDTQYF	TRBV15	TRBJ2-3
CAWSEVFRGQKETQYF	TRBV30	TRBJ2-5
CASSTQGFYGYTF	TRBV27	TRBJ1-2
CASSPRVHVAFF	TRBV12-3/TRBV12-4	TRBJ1-1
CASRQTEGNTIYF	TRBV7-9	TRBJ1-3
CASSVVGQGTDTQYF	TRBV9	TRBJ2-3
CASSSSTWGGNEKLFF	TRBV7-9	TRBJ1-4
CAWSTGLGTQYF	TRBV30	TRBJ2-5
CASTPTRMRIAEAFF	TRBV6-2/TRBV6-3	TRBJ1-1
CASSLLSGRINEQFF	TRBV5-1	TRBJ2-1
CASSFTGGVDTQYF	TRBV28	TRBJ2-3
CSADAGTSNIQYF	TRBV20-1	TRBJ2-4
CASSPGVLAGWKTDTQYF	TRBV7-8	TRBJ2-3
CASSAGQEYNEQFF	TRBV28	TRBJ2-1
CAISGGGLNTQYF	TRBV10-3	TRBJ2-3
CASSLVVGVQDSPLHF	TRBV7-2	TRBJ1-6
CASSLRLANEQFF	TRBV5-1	TRBJ2-1